These 24 T cell receptor beta chains originate from one sample sequenced in a study of T cell changes during pregnancy in multiple sclerosis. Sequenced by immunoSEQ multiplex PCR; TCRdb stores in-frame clones only, minus some. The profile shows around 20,000 clones, 80% to 90% of them singletons. The sample here was CD8+ T cells from peripheral blood mononuclear cells, taken after pregnancy. These TCRs come from a female donor in good health, enrolled as a control in a pregnancy study.

This sequence joins TRBV5-1 and TRBJ1-2, with 7 nucleotides matching TRBD1. Germline V gene data show CDR1 as SGHRS and CDR2 as YFSETQ. Losses at the gene ends were 0 bases for V and 7 bases for J; bases not matched to a gene: 3. CDR3 size: 13 residues. The CDR3 sequence is CASSLDPGGGYTF. The DNA for the CDR3 is TGCGCCAGCAGCTTGGATCCAGGGGGTGGCTACACCTTC.

This clone was seen a single time. The chain employs TRBV4-3 and TRBJ2-1; D possibly corresponds to TRBD2 (5 bases). The CDR3 length is 15 residues. Germline CDR1 is LGHNA and CDR2 is YSLEER. The V gene lost 0 bases and the J gene lost 10 bases, with 16 bases spanning the gap. As DNA, the CDR3 is TGCGCCAGCAGCCAAGATACTGGCCTTGAGGGAGAGCAGTTCTTC. It codes for CASSQDTGLEGEQFF.

The CDR3 loop reads CASSRIAGTNYGYTF. In DNA form, the CDR3 reads TGTGCCAGCAGCAGGATAGCAGGGACTAACTATGGCTACACCTTC. This sequence joins TRBV7-2 and TRBJ1-2; maybe TRBD1 (5 bases). The CDR3 has 15 residues. V was cut by 5 bases and J by 0 bases, with 13 bases left in between. The germline gives CDR1 SGHTA, CDR2 FQGNSA.

This sequence joins TRBV6-5 and TRBJ2-3, with 11 bases fitting TRBD2. Germline V lookup: CDR1 MNHEY, CDR2 SVGAGI. This CDR3 region has 15 residues. The ends lost 6 bases at V and 1 base at J; junction bases unmatched: 3. The CDR3 bases are TGTGCCAGCAGCATACTAGCGGGGGGCACAGATACGCAGTATTTT. Residues: CASSILAGGTDTQYF.

This chain links TRBV5-6 with TRBJ1-4; D unresolved. Per the germline V gene, CDR1 is SGHDT and CDR2 is YYEEEE. This CDR3 is built from 14 residues. Trimming took 4 bases from V and 1 from J, leaving 8 bases between them. This chain's CDR3 is CASSVDGTNEKLFF. The CDR3, as DNA: TGTGCCAGCAGCGTGGACGGAACTAATGAAAAACTGTTTTTT.

This chain uses TRBV9 with TRBJ1-6; 9 bases agree with TRBD1. The V segment lost 2 bases and the J segment 7 bases; nucleotides outside the gene matches: 4. This CDR3 contains 15 residues. Germline V CDR1 and CDR2: SGDLS, YYNGEE. CDR3 nucleotides: TGTGCCAGCAGCGTGGGGGGACAGGGAAATTCACCCCTCCACTTT. Translated: CASSVGGQGNSPLHF.

V is TRBV27 and J is TRBJ1-6; weak D call: TRBD1 (6 bases). The V gene's germline CDR1 is MNHEY and CDR2 SMNVEV (reference sequence). The V gene lost 5 bases and the J gene lost 9 bases, with 11 bases spanning the gap. The CDR3 is 13 residues long. The CDR3 sequence: CASSPADSSPLHF. The CDR3 region has the DNA TGTGCCAGCAGTCCTGCGGACAGTTCACCCCTCCACTTT.

The genes are TRBV7-3 and TRBJ2-5; no clear D. CDR1 is SGHTA and CDR2 is FQGTGA in the germline V gene. The V and J ends lost 3 bases and 3 bases respectively, with 11 bases between them. This CDR3 is built from 14 residues. The CDR3 reads CASSFGPPEETQYF. CDR3 DNA: TGTGCCAGCAGCTTTGGCCCCCCCGAAGAGACCCAGTACTTC.

The chain uses TRBV6-1 and TRBJ2-7, with TRBD1 as a possible D gene (6 bases). Looked up from germline, CDR1 is MNHNS and CDR2 is SASEGT. The ends were cut back, 0 bases at V and 0 bases at J, with 9 bases in the middle. The CDR3 contains 15 residues. CDR3 sequence: CASSEALDSSYEQYF. The CDR3 coding sequence is TGTGCCAGCAGTGAAGCCTTGGACAGCTCCTACGAGCAGTACTTC.

This chain uses TRBV6-5 with TRBJ1-2; the D gene is possibly TRBD1 (6 bases). Looked up from germline, CDR1 is MNHEY and CDR2 is SVGAGI. CDR3 length: 13 residues. V was trimmed by 5 bases and J by 4 bases, leaving 11 bases between them. CDR3 DNA: TGTGCCAGCAGTGAAACAGGGACCTATGGCTACACCTTC. Translated: CASSETGTYGYTF.

V and J are TRBV30 and TRBJ1-2, with 11 bases lining up with TRBD1. The CDR3 sequence is 15 residues long. From germline, CDR1 is GTSNPN and CDR2 SVGIG (reference sequence). V shed 3 bases and J 6 bases; nucleotides not matched to a gene: 9. This chain's CDR3 is CAWRLRTGGADGYTF. The CDR3 DNA follows: TGTGCCTGGAGGCTCCGGACAGGGGGCGCAGATGGCTACACCTTC. The full variable domain, in which reference TRBV30 and TRBJ1-2 provide the parts outside the CDR3, is SQTIHQWPATLVQPVGSPLSLECTVEGTSNPNLYWYRQAAGRGLQLLFYSVGIGQISSEVPQNLSASRPQDRQFILSSKKLLLSDSGFYLCAWRLRTGGADGYTFGSGTRLTVV.

V gene TRBV9 combines with J gene TRBJ1-1, with D tentatively TRBD1 (6 bases). The CDR3 has 13 amino acids. With 4 bases removed from V and 1 base from J, the gap between germline ends came to 8 bases. CDR1 and CDR2 (germline): SGDLS, YYNGEE. The CDR3 DNA is TGTGCCAGCAGCCCGACAGGGAACACTGAAGCTTTCTTT. Translated: CASSPTGNTEAFF.

The chain uses TRBV5-1 and TRBJ2-5; 10 bases line up with TRBD2. After removal of 0 bases from V and 4 bases from J, the junction contained 6 bases not matched to a gene. The CDR3 runs to 16 residues. The germline V gene encodes CDR1 SGHRS and CDR2 YFSETQ. CDR3 DNA: TGCGCCAGCAGCTTGGATCCTAGCGGGGGCACAGAGACCCAGTACTTC. This codes for CASSLDPSGGTETQYF. Full variable domain (outside the CDR3, taken from reference TRBV5-1 and TRBJ2-5): KAGVTQTPRYLIKTRGQQVTLSCSPISGHRSVSWYQQTPGQGLQFLFEYFSETQRNKGNFPGRFSGRQFSNSRSEMNVSTLELGDSALYLCASSLDPSGGTETQYFGPGTRLLVL.

The rearrangement joins TRBV4-3 to TRBJ1-2; D may be TRBD1 (5 bases). Germline values: CDR1 LGHNA, CDR2 YSLEER. Deletions cut 3 bases from V and 4 bases from J, with 6 bases between. There are 12 residues in the CDR3. In nucleotides, the CDR3 is TGCGCCAGCAGCCACAGGGCCTATGGCTACACCTTC. Amino acid sequence: CASSHRAYGYTF.

The chain is built from TRBV7-6 and TRBJ2-7, with 8 bases that match TRBD2. The germline V gene has CDR1 SGHVS and CDR2 FNYEAQ. The CDR3 is 16 residues long. The junction had 12 bases not matched to a gene; V was cut back by 5 bases and J by 3 bases. This CDR3 reads CASSPHGGGSIYEQYF. The CDR3 nucleotides are TGTGCCAGCAGCCCCCACGGCGGGGGGTCAATCTACGAGCAGTACTTC.

CDR3 in amino acids: CASSEGALTDTQYF. CDR3 nucleotides: TGTGCCAGCAGTGAGGGGGCCCTCACAGATACGCAGTATTTT. This chain connects TRBV6-4 to TRBJ2-3, with a possible D match to TRBD1 (6 bases). Germline V gene lookup returns CDR1 MRHNA and CDR2 SNTAGT. V lost 3 bases and J 2 bases, leaving 9 bases between the germline ends. The length of the CDR3 is 14 residues.

The J gene is TRBJ2-1, the V gene TRBV5-1, with 10 bases fitting TRBD2. The CDR3 spans 16 residues. Germline V CDR1 and CDR2: SGHRS, YFSETQ. The trim removed 0 bases at V and 5 bases at J, leaving 5 bases unmatched. CDR3 DNA sequence: TGCGCCAGCAGCTTGGTTCTAGCGGGGGAAAACAATGAGCAGTTCTTC. Protein sequence: CASSLVLAGENNEQFF.

The chain is built from TRBV5-4 and TRBJ2-3, with TRBD1 as a possible D gene (7 bases). The CDR3 extends over 15 amino acids. The germline gives CDR1 SGHNT, CDR2 YYREEE (reference sequence). V lost 4 bases and J lost 0, with 12 bases in between. CDR3 loop: CASSQGGGSTDTQYF. The CDR3 coding sequence is TGTGCCAGCAGCCAGGGGGGCGGGAGCACAGATACGCAGTATTTT.

The chain employs TRBV9 and TRBJ1-1; 7 bases align to TRBD1. Trimming removed 3 bases from V and 7 bases from J; junction bases left unmatched: 9. CDR1 and CDR2 (germline): SGDLS, YYNGEE. The CDR3 has 14 residues. The CDR3 nucleotides are TGTGCCAGCAGCGAACAGGGGAGTAGTCTTGAAGCTTTCTTT. Its protein is CASSEQGSSLEAFF.

The rearrangement joins TRBV27 to TRBJ2-7, with a possible D match to TRBD1 (6 bases). This CDR3 comprises 13 residues. Germline values: CDR1 MNHEY, CDR2 SMNVEV (reference sequence). V lost 4 bases and J lost 1, with 8 bases in between. The CDR3 bases are TGTGCCAGCAGTTGGGACATTTCCTACGAGCAGTACTTC. Its translation: CASSWDISYEQYF.

The J gene is TRBJ2-5, the V gene TRBV11-1, with a possible D match to TRBD1 (6 bases). From germline, CDR1 is SGHAT and CDR2 FQDESV (reference sequence). This CDR3 has 12 residues. V gave up 1 base and J gave up 13 bases, with 13 bases separating them. For the CDR3, the DNA is TGTGCCAGCAGCTTAGAAACAGGGTACAGGTACTTC. Translating gives CASSLETGYRYF.

The rearrangement links TRBV6-6 to TRBJ2-7, with a weak D call TRBD1 (6 bases). Trimming removed 5 bases from V and 4 bases from J, with 21 bases in between. Germline V lookup: CDR1 MNHNY, CDR2 SVGAGI (reference sequence). CDR3 length equals 16 residues. The CDR3 reads CASSTPFLGQSYEQYF. In nucleotides, the CDR3 is TGTGCCAGCAGTACACCTTTCCTCGGACAGTCTTACGAGCAGTACTTC.

The chain joins TRBV19 to TRBJ1-1; 8 bases match TRBD1. V gave up 5 bases and J gave up 11 bases; unmatched junction bases: 13. The CDR3 has 14 residues. In germline, CDR1 is LNHDA, CDR2 SQIVND (reference sequence). The CDR3 DNA is TGTGCCAGTAGTCCGAGGACAGGGCGGCCCGACGCTTTCTTT. Translating it yields CASSPRTGRPDAFF.

This clone came up a few times. V and J are TRBV6-1 and TRBJ1-1; D gene uncertain. The CDR3 covers 13 residues. Germline values: CDR1 MNHNS, CDR2 SASEGT. Trimming shortened V by 8 bases and J by 1 base, and 11 bases separated the two germline ends. The CDR3 DNA reads as TGTGCCAGCGGAAAAACAGAGAACACTGAAGCTTTCTTT. Translated, it gives CASGKTENTEAFF.